This record concerns one T cell receptor (beta chain) sequence. The target antigen is unknown. The data were obtained in a study of CD8 T cells in ankylosing spondylitis. Study outcomes and limitations: Earlier reports found some motif variants in synovial fluid and blood in reactive arthritis. Disease-linked clones were reportedly significantly enriched in matched ankylosing spondylitis synovial fluid.

This CDR3 contains 14 residues. Per germline, CDR1 MNHEY and CDR2 SVGAGI. The germline V and J ends were trimmed by 0 bases and 3 bases, with 9 bases remaining between them. TCRdb itself ran the 5' RACE reads through MiXCR, one entry per CDR3 protein. The data show about 140,000 distinct CDR3 sequences, under 35% seen once. This chain connects TRBV6-5 to TRBJ2-7; D ambiguous. This receptor was identified in a male donor with ankylosing spondylitis. The sample consisted of synovial fluid, either unsorted or a sorted T cell fraction (not recorded which). CDR3 protein: CASSYSISGYEQYF. CDR3 in DNA: TGTGCCAGCAGTTACTCGATTTCGGGCTACGAGCAGTACTTC.